One and the same sample provided the 30 T cell receptor beta chains below, sequenced in a study of human T cells and chemical hapten exposure. Time point described: healthy volunteer bleed at 2 weeks. It was unfractionated whole blood from which total RNA was extracted. TCRdb reprocessed the RACE reads via MiXCR and lists one record per CDR3 protein. The data contain just over 90,000 distinct CDR3 sequences, 8.5% to 9% of them seen just once; the ten biggest clones take up 2.9%. Sequenced input: whole blood. Receptors were obtained from a female donor in good health. Some clones in this sample may be carry-over from other donors' samples.

V and J are TRBV10-2 and TRBJ2-1; 8 nucleotides agree with TRBD1. Germline-derived CDR1 and CDR2 are WSHSY and SAAADI. The CDR3 consists of 15 residues. Trimming cost V 6 bases and J 7 bases; bases outside gene matches: 11. The CDR3 protein is CASRFSGGSQNEQFF. The CDR3, as DNA: TGCGCCAGCAGATTCTCAGGGGGCTCTCAGAATGAGCAGTTCTTC.

The V gene is TRBV9, the J gene TRBJ2-3; 12 bases align to TRBD2. Losses at the gene ends were 3 bases for V and 5 bases for J; bases not matched to a gene: 10. The CDR3 is made up of 17 amino acids. The germline V gene has CDR1 SGDLS and CDR2 YYNGEE. In nucleotides, the CDR3 is TGTGCCAGCAGCGAGGCGACTAGCGGGAGAGGTCAAGATACGCAGTATTTT. Its protein is CASSEATSGRGQDTQYF.

This clonotype was counted ten times or more. The chain links TRBV10-1 to TRBJ2-7; TRBD2 matches at 10 bases. The CDR3 sequence is 14 residues long. Germline V gene sequence: CDR1 WNHNN, CDR2 SYGVQD (reference sequence). V trimming: 3 bases; J trimming: 5 bases; junction bases outside the gene matches: 4. CDR3 sequence reads: CASSDLAGVDEQYF. DNA for the CDR3: TGCGCCAGCAGTGACCTAGCGGGAGTGGACGAGCAGTACTTC.

This clonotype was recorded a few times. The CDR3 loop reads CASSLPSSYNEQFF. CDR3 nucleotide sequence: TGTGCCAGCAGTTTGCCTAGCAGTTACAATGAGCAGTTCTTC. The chain uses TRBV28 and TRBJ2-1; D is perhaps TRBD2 (5 bases). The length of the CDR3 is 14 residues. From germline, CDR1 is MDHEN and CDR2 SYDVKM. Between the trimmed V and J ends, which lost 3 bases and 4 bases, there was a span of 10 bases.

Turning to this clonotype: A junction boundary mismatches the germline segment, possibly from a read error. The CDR3 region is CASSRPRDNFWGSCEQYF. CDR3 in DNA: TGTGCCAGCAGTAGACCCCGGGACAACTTTTGGGGCTCCTGCGAGCAGTACTTC. The V and J genes are TRBV28 and TRBJ2-7, with D tentatively TRBD1 (6 bases). The germline gives CDR1 MDHEN, CDR2 SYDVKM. The CDR3 extends over 18 amino acids. The whole variable domain, filled in from reference TRBV28 and TRBJ2-7, reads DVKVTQSSRYLVKRTGEKVFLECVQDMDHENMFWYRQDPGLGLRLIYFSYDVKMKEKGDIPEGYSVSREKKERFSLILESASTNQTSMYLCASSRPRDNFWGSCEQYFGPGTRLTVT.

This CDR3 is CASSLSGGPADTQYF. The CDR3 coding sequence is TGTGCCAGCAGTTTATCGGGAGGGCCGGCAGATACGCAGTATTTT. The chain couples TRBV27 to TRBJ2-3; 7 positions agree with TRBD2. This CDR3 region has 15 residues. The germline V gene encodes CDR1 MNHEY and CDR2 SMNVEV (reference sequence). Trimming took 0 bases from V and 4 from J; bases not matched to a gene: 4.

This clonotype was counted only a few times. This chain connects TRBV7-8 to TRBJ2-1; D not certain. CDR3 length: 16 residues. From germline, CDR1 is SGHVS and CDR2 FQNEAQ. V gave up 1 base and J gave up 0 bases, with 10 bases separating them. CDR3 sequence reads: CASSLGAAFSYNEQFF. The CDR3 DNA sequence: TGTGCCAGCAGCTTAGGGGCCGCGTTCTCCTACAATGAGCAGTTCTTC.

This clonotype has at least ten counts. The chain uses TRBV5-1 and TRBJ2-5; 7 bases align to TRBD1. This CDR3 comprises 14 residues. The germline gives CDR1 SGHRS, CDR2 YFSETQ. With 1 base clipped from V and 2 bases from J, the junction kept 2 bases outside the gene matches. CDR3 sequence reads: CASSLMGQQETQYF. The CDR3 nucleotides read TGCGCCAGCAGCTTGATGGGACAGCAAGAGACCCAGTACTTC.

This clonotype showed up just a few times. The genes are TRBV27 and TRBJ1-6; D unclear. CDR1 and CDR2 from the germline V gene are MNHEY and SMNVEV (reference sequence). CDR3 size: 14 residues. The germline V and J ends were trimmed by 2 bases and 6 bases, with 8 bases remaining between them. CDR3 amino acids: CASSLVRANSPLHF. DNA of the CDR3: TGTGCCAGCAGTTTAGTACGGGCTAATTCACCCCTCCACTTT.

This clonotype was recorded at least ten times. The chain has TRBV27 and TRBJ2-5; no clear D. V shed 3 bases and J shed 6 bases, with 11 bases lying between them. The V gene's germline CDR1 is MNHEY and CDR2 SMNVEV (reference sequence). CDR3 size: 13 residues. CDR3 amino acids: CASSFRSEQTQYF. In DNA form, the CDR3 reads TGTGCCAGCAGTTTTCGGTCAGAGCAGACCCAGTACTTC.

The chain is built from TRBV7-2 and TRBJ2-7; 8 bases line up with TRBD2. Germline assignment: CDR1 SGHTA and CDR2 FQGNSA. The CDR3 loop spans 13 amino acids. V shed 0 bases, J shed 9 bases, and the junction held 4 bases outside the gene matches. CDR3 nucleotides: TGTGCCAGCAGCTTAGCGGAGCGGGAGTCGCAGTACTTC. Translation: CASSLAERESQYF.

This clonotype has only a few counts. V gene TRBV30 combines with J gene TRBJ2-1; D gene ambiguous. V lost 4 bases, J lost 8 bases, and 12 bases lay in between. The CDR3 sequence is 12 residues long. The germline CDR1 and CDR2 sequences are GTSNPN and SVGIG (reference sequence). The CDR3 is CAWITTVDEQFF. CDR3 coding DNA: TGTGCCTGGATAACGACGGTGGATGAGCAGTTCTTC.

This clonotype was recorded at least ten times. The chain uses TRBV6-5 and TRBJ1-2; D might be TRBD1 (6 bases). The CDR3 sequence is 15 residues long. Trimming removed 2 bases from V and 6 bases from J, with 16 bases in between. Germline CDR1 and CDR2: MNHEY and SVGAGI. CDR3 protein: CASSYIGGGKDGYTF. CDR3 DNA sequence: TGTGCCAGCAGTTACATTGGGGGCGGCAAAGATGGCTACACCTTC.

The rearrangement joins TRBV19 to TRBJ2-1; no reliable D call. Looked up from germline, CDR1 is LNHDA and CDR2 is SQIVND (reference sequence). V was clipped by 3 bases and J by 6 bases, with 3 bases between them. The CDR3 has 11 amino acids. CDR3 coding DNA: TGTGCCAGTAGTATCTTCAATGAGCAGTTCTTC. Amino acid sequence: CASSIFNEQFF.

This rearrangement joins TRBV12-3 or TRBV12-4 to TRBJ2-1, with 11 bases lining up with TRBD2. CDR3 length: 15 residues. V was clipped by 4 bases and J by 4 bases; unmatched bases: 3. CDR3 sequence: CASSSTSGNYNEQFF. CDR3 bases: TGTGCCAGCAGTTCGACTAGCGGGAATTACAATGAGCAGTTCTTC.

The chain couples TRBV19 to TRBJ1-5; no definite D call. V lost 8 bases to trimming and J lost 5 bases, with 4 bases between them. The CDR3 loop spans 10 amino acids. Germline V gene sequence: CDR1 LNHDA, CDR2 SQIVND (reference sequence). This CDR3 reads CASSHQPQHF. CDR3 DNA sequence: TGTGCCAGTTCACATCAGCCCCAGCATTTT.

In its sample, this clonotype was seen many times. The chain employs TRBV7-8 and TRBJ1-6, with D tentatively TRBD1 (5 bases). The CDR3 loop spans 15 amino acids. Germline loops: CDR1 SGHVS, CDR2 FQNEAQ. V was clipped by 5 bases and J by 7 bases, with 15 bases between them. The CDR3 sequence: CASSTEDIGNSPLHF. The CDR3 DNA reads as TGTGCCAGCAGCACGGAGGACATAGGGAATTCACCCCTCCACTTT.

This clonotype was seen only a few times. The rearrangement uses TRBV7-2 and TRBJ2-3; 12 bases fit TRBD2. The CDR3 loop spans 16 amino acids. With 4 bases clipped from V and 5 bases from J, the junction kept 7 bases outside the gene matches. Germline values: CDR1 SGHTA, CDR2 FQGNSA. As DNA, the CDR3 is TGTGCCAGCAGCTCTAGCGGGAGGGCCACGGGAGATACGCAGTATTTT. As protein: CASSSSGRATGDTQYF.

This clonotype was counted at least ten times. The V call is TRBV10-3, the J call TRBJ2-3, with 12 bases identical to TRBD1. Germline-derived CDR1 and CDR2 are ENHRY and SYGVKD. The V gene end was trimmed by 0 bases and the J gene end by 4 bases; junction bases not matched to a gene: 2. The CDR3 runs to 16 residues. CDR3 sequence reads: CAISESGQGAADTQYF. The CDR3, as DNA: TGTGCCATCAGTGAGTCGGGACAGGGGGCCGCAGATACGCAGTATTTT.

The V and J genes are TRBV30 and TRBJ2-3, with 10 bases aligning to TRBD2. The J segment lost 1 base and the V segment lost 5 bases, leaving 9 bases of the junction unmatched. The CDR3 spans 16 residues. Germline V gene sequence: CDR1 GTSNPN, CDR2 SVGIG (reference sequence). CDR3 sequence reads: CAWLAGVARRTDTQYF. The DNA for the CDR3 is TGTGCCTGGCTAGCGGGAGTTGCCCGCCGCACAGATACGCAGTATTTT.

The rearrangement uses TRBV30 and TRBJ2-3; TRBD1 agrees at 8 bases. Germline V gene sequence: CDR1 GTSNPN, CDR2 SVGIG (reference sequence). The CDR3 length is 16 residues. V was pared by 2 bases and J by 4 bases, with 11 bases of the junction left unmatched. The chain's CDR3 is CAWSTRGRRLSDTQYF. Here the CDR3 DNA reads TGTGCCTGGAGTACCAGGGGGCGTCGGTTGTCAGATACGCAGTATTTT. Variable domain in full (rest from reference TRBV30 and TRBJ2-3): SQTIHQWPATLVQPVGSPLSLECTVEGTSNPNLYWYRQAAGRGLQLLFYSVGIGQISSEVPQNLSASRPQDRQFILSSKKLLLSDSGFYLCAWSTRGRRLSDTQYFGPGTRLTVL.

This clonotype has more than one count but fewer than ten. The chain has TRBV6-5 and TRBJ1-2, with 7 nucleotides matching TRBD1. The CDR3 is made up of 13 amino acids. V trimming: 6 bases; J trimming: 5 bases; junction bases outside the gene matches: 6. CDR1 is MNHEY, CDR2 SVGAGI, per germline. The CDR3 bases are TGTGCCAGCAGATCGGGACAGTTTTATGGCTACACCTTC. The encoded protein is CASRSGQFYGYTF.

This clonotype was counted a few times. The rearrangement uses TRBV28 and TRBJ2-7; 7 nucleotides match TRBD2. From germline, CDR1 is MDHEN and CDR2 SYDVKM. The ends lost 4 bases at V and 0 bases at J; junction bases unmatched: 3. The CDR3 runs 14 residues. The CDR3 protein is CASSWGGYSYEQYF. CDR3 nucleotide sequence: TGTGCCAGCAGTTGGGGAGGGTACTCCTACGAGCAGTACTTC.

The sample holds many counts of this clonotype. The V gene is TRBV29-1, the J gene TRBJ2-7; 8 bases agree with TRBD2. V was pared by 7 bases and J by 3 bases, with 5 bases of the junction left unmatched. Germline V lookup: CDR1 SQVTM, CDR2 ANQGSEA. The CDR3 has 12 residues. The DNA of the CDR3 is TGCAGCGCGACCGGGACTAGCTACGAGCAGTACTTC. Its translation is CSATGTSYEQYF.

Only a few counts were recorded for this clonotype. The chain carries TRBV6-6 and TRBJ2-2; 7 positions match TRBD1. Unmatched junction bases numbered 7, after V lost 6 bases and J lost 6 bases. Germline CDR1 is MNHNY and CDR2 is SVGAGI (reference sequence). There are 14 residues in the CDR3. This chain's CDR3 is CASSTGDSSGELFF. The DNA of the CDR3 is TGTGCCAGCAGCACTGGGGACAGTTCCGGGGAGCTGTTTTTT.

This clonotype has more than one count but fewer than ten. CDR3 nucleotides: TGCACCAAATGGACCATGAACACTGAAGCTTTCTTT. Translating gives CTKWTMNTEAFF. The chain uses TRBV29-1 and TRBJ1-1, with D unresolved. The CDR3 has 12 residues. Per the germline V gene, CDR1 is SQVTM and CDR2 is ANQGSEA.

The chain uses TRBV6-5 and TRBJ2-1; 7 nucleotides align to TRBD1. Germline-derived CDR1 and CDR2 are MNHEY and SVGAGI. This CDR3 region has 15 residues. After removal of 5 bases from V and 7 bases from J, the junction contained 11 bases not matched to a gene. In nucleotides, the CDR3 is TGTGCCAGCAGTCCCCCGGGCAGGGGGTTTAATGAGCAGTTCTTC. This encodes CASSPPGRGFNEQFF.

This chain connects TRBV5-1 to TRBJ2-3; TRBD1 aligns across 10 bases. The CDR3 totals 18 residues. Germline V gene data show CDR1 as SGHRS and CDR2 as YFSETQ. Trimming cost V 4 bases and J 2 bases; bases outside gene matches: 13. CDR3 DNA: TGCGCCAGCAGCCTGACAGGGGGCGAGGGATTCTCCACAGATACGCAGTATTTT. It encodes CASSLTGGEGFSTDTQYF.

This clonotype was recorded at least ten times. The chain carries TRBV20-1 and TRBJ2-1; D ambiguous. V lost 0 bases and J 5 bases, leaving 14 bases between the germline ends. The length of the CDR3 is 15 residues. The germline gives CDR1 DFQATT, CDR2 SNEGSKA (reference sequence). CDR3 bases: TGCAGTGCTAGAGAGGTGATAGTGGTGGACAATGAGCAGTTCTTC. Encoded protein: CSAREVIVVDNEQFF.

The chain couples TRBV28 to TRBJ1-5; weak D call: TRBD1 (6 bases). Trimming pared 6 bases from V and 1 base from J, leaving 16 bases between. The CDR3 has 16 amino acids. Germline CDR1 reads MDHEN; CDR2 reads SYDVKM. CDR3 loop: CASSTGYWKSNQPQHF. The CDR3 DNA reads TGTGCCAGCAGCACAGGGTATTGGAAGAGCAATCAGCCCCAGCATTTT.